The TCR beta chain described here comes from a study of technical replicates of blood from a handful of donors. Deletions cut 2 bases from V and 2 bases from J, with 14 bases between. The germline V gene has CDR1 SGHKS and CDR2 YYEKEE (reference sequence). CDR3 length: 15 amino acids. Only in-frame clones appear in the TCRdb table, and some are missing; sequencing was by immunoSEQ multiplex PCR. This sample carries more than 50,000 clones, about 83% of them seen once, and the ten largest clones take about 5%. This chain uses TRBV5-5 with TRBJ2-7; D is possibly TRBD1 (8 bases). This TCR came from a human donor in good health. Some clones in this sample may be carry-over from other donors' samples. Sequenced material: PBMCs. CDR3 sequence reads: CASSLQGGETYEQYF. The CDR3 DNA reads TGTGCCAGCAGCTTACAGGGGGGGGAAACCTACGAGCAGTACTTC.